This T cell receptor (beta chain) was profiled in a study of technical replicates of blood from a handful of donors. Profiling relied on immunoSEQ multiplex PCR, and the TCRdb table lists in-frame clones only, not all of them. The sample comprises approximately 70,000 clones, roughly 96% of which are singletons, and approximately 0.21% rests with the top ten. Looked up from germline, CDR1 is MDHEN and CDR2 is SYDVKM. This CDR3 region has 12 residues. The chain couples TRBV28 to TRBJ2-5; D remains unclear. This receptor was obtained from a human donor in good health. The sequenced sample consisted of T cells isolated from PBMCs. The CDR3 bases are TGTGCGGCAGGTCGGCGAAGGCTGGCCCAGTACTTC. It translates to CAAGRRRLAQYF.